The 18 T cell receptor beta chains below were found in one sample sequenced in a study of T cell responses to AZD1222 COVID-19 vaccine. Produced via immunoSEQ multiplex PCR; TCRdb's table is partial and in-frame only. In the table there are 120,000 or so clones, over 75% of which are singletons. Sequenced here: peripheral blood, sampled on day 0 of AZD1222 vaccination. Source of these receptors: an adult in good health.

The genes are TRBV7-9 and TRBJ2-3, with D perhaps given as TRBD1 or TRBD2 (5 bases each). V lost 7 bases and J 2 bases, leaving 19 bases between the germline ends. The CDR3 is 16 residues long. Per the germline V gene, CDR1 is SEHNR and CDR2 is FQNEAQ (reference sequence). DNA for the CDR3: TGTGCCAGCATCCTTAGGGACGGAGGTTACACAGATACGCAGTATTTT. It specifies CASILRDGGYTDTQYF.

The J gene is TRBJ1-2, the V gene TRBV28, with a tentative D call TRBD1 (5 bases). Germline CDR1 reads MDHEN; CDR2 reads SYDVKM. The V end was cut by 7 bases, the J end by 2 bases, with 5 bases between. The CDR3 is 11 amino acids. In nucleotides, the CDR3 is TGTGCCAGCACAGGGAACTATGGCTACACCTTC. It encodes CASTGNYGYTF.

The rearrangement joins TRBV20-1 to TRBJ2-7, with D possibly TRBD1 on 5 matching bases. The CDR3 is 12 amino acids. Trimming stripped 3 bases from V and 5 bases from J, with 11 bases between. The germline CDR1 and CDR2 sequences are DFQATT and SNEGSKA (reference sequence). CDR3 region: CSASRQGHEQYF. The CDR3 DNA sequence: TGCAGTGCTAGTAGGCAGGGCCACGAGCAGTACTTC.

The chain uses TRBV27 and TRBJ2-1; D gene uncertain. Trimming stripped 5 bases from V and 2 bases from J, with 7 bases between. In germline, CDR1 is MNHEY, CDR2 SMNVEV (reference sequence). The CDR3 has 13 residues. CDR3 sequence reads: CASSPPPYNEQFF. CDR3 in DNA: TGTGCCAGCAGTCCCCCCCCCTACAATGAGCAGTTCTTC.

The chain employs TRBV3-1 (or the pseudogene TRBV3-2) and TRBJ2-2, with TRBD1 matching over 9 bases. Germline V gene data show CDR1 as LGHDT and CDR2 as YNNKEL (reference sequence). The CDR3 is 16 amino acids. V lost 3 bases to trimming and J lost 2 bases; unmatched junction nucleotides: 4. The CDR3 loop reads CASSHTGGPNTGELFF. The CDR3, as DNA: TGTGCCAGCAGCCACACAGGGGGCCCCAACACCGGGGAGCTGTTTTTT.

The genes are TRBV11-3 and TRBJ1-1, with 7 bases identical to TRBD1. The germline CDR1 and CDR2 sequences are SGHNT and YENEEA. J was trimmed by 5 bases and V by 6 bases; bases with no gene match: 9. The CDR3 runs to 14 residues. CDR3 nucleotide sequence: TGTGCCAGCAGGGGCCGACAGGGAGAGACTGAAGCTTTCTTT. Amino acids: CASRGRQGETEAFF.

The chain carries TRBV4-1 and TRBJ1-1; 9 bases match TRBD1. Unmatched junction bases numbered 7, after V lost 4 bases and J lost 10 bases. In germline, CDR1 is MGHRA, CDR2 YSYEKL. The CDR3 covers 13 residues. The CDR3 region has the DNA TGCGCCAGCAGCCTTACAGGGGGCCAGGGAGCTTTCTTT. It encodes CASSLTGGQGAFF.

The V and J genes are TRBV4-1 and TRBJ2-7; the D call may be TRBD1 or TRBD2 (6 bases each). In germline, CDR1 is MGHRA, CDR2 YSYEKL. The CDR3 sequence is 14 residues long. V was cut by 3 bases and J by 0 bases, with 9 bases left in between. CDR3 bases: TGCGCCAGCAGCCAGGCGGGACACTCCTACGAGCAGTACTTC. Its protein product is CASSQAGHSYEQYF.

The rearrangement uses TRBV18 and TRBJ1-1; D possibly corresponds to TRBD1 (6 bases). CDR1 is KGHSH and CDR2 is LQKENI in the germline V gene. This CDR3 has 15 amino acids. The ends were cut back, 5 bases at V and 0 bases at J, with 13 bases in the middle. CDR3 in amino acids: CASSYTGTLNTEAFF. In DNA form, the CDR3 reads TGTGCCAGCTCATATACGGGGACACTGAACACTGAAGCTTTCTTT. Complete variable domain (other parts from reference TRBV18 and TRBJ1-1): NAGVMQNPRHLVRRRGQEARLRCSPMKGHSHVYWYRQLPEEGLKFMVYLQKENIIDESGMPKERFSAEFPKEGPSILRIQQVVRGDSAAYFCASSYTGTLNTEAFFGQGTRLTVV.

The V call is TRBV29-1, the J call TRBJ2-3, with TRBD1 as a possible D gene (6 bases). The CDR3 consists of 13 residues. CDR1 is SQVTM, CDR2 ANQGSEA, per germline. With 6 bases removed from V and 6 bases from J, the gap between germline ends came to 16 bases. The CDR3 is CSVGTSGADTQYF. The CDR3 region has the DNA TGCAGCGTGGGGACATCAGGGGCCGATACGCAGTATTTT.

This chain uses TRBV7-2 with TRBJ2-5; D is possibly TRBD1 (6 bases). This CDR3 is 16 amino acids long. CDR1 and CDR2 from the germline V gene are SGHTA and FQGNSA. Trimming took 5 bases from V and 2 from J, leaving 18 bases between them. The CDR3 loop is CASSPPGQRSQETQYF. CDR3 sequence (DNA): TGTGCCAGCAGCCCCCCCGGACAGAGATCTCAAGAGACCCAGTACTTC. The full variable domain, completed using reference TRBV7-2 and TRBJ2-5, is GAGVSQSPSNKVTEKGKDVELRCDPISGHTALYWYRQSLGQGLEFLIYFQGNSAPDKSGLPSDRFSAERTGGSVSTLTIQRTQQEDSAVYLCASSPPGQRSQETQYFGPGTRLLVL.

The chain's CDR3 is CASSLAGGPWLARELFF. DNA for the CDR3: TGTGCCAGCAGCTTAGCCGGGGGTCCTTGGCTTGCCCGGGAGCTGTTTTTT. The rearrangement joins TRBV7-9 to TRBJ2-2; a possible D gene is TRBD2 (6 bases). This CDR3 contains 17 residues. Germline-derived CDR1 and CDR2 are SEHNR and FQNEAQ (reference sequence). V lost 0 bases and J lost 9, with 20 bases in between. Using reference TRBV7-9 and TRBJ2-2 for the parts outside the CDR3, the full variable domain is DTGVSQNPRHKITKRGQNVTFRCDPISEHNRLYWYRQTLGQGPEFLTYFQNEAQLEKSRLLSDRFSAERPKGSFSTLEIQRTEQGDSAMYLCASSLAGGPWLARELFFGEGSRLTVL.

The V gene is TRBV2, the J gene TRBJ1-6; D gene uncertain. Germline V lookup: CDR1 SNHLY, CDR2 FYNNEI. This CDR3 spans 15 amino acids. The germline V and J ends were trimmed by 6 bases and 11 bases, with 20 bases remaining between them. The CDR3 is CASSRLLVTWPPLHF. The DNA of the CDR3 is TGTGCCAGCAGCAGACTTCTTGTGACTTGGCCACCCCTCCACTTT.

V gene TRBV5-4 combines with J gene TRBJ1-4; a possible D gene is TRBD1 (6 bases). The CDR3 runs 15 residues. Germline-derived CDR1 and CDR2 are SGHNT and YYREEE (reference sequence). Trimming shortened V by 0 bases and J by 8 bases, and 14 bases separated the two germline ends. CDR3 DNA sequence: TGTGCCAGCAGCTTGGCAGGGGCGGGATTGGAAAAACTGTTTTTT. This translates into CASSLAGAGLEKLFF.

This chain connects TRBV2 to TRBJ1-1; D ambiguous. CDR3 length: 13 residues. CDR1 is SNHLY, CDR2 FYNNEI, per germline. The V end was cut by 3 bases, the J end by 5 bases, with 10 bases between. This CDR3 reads CASSEGSRTEAFF. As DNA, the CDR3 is TGTGCCAGCAGTGAGGGGAGTAGGACTGAAGCTTTCTTT.

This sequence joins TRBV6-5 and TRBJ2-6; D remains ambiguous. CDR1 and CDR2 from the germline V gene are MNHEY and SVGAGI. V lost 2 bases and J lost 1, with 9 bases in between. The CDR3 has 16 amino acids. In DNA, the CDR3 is TGTGCCAGCAGTTACCCCGACGGATCTGGGGCCAACGTCCTGACTTTC. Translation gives CASSYPDGSGANVLTF.

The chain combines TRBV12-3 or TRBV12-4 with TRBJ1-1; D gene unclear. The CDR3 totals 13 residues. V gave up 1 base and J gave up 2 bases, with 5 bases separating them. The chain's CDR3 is CASSLVVNTEAFF. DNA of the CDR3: TGTGCCAGCAGTTTAGTGGTCAACACTGAAGCTTTCTTT.

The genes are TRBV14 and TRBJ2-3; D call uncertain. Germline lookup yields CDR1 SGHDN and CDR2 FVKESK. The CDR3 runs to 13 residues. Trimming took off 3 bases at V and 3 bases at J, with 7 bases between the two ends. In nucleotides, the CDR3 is TGTGCCAGCAGCCAGACCAGAACAGATACGCAGTATTTT. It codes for CASSQTRTDTQYF.